The next 23 T cell receptor beta chains were all read from a single sample in a study of cytomegalovirus exposure and HLA in healthy donors. The PCR used 60 Vbeta and 13 Jbeta primers. The protocol was immunoSEQ multiplex PCR, while the TCRdb copy is restricted to in-frame clones and leaves out a portion. The sample comprises about 130,000 clones, roughly 85% of which are singletons, and 3.6% rests with the top ten. Material for sequencing was PBMCs. The receptors stem from a woman in her 40s in good health and CMV-seropositive.

The chain recombines TRBV18 with TRBJ2-3; no definite D call. CDR1 and CDR2 (germline): KGHSH, LQKENI. This CDR3 has 17 residues. V dropped 3 bases and J dropped 2 bases, with 18 bases sitting between them. CDR3 protein: CASSPPRFRTSTDTQYF. The CDR3 coding sequence is TGTGCCAGCTCACCTCCACGGTTTCGTACCTCCACAGATACGCAGTATTTT. Using reference TRBV18 and TRBJ2-3 for the parts outside the CDR3, the full variable domain is NAGVMQNPRHLVRRRGQEARLRCSPMKGHSHVYWYRQLPEEGLKFMVYLQKENIIDESGMPKERFSAEFPKEGPSILRIQQVVRGDSAAYFCASSPPRFRTSTDTQYFGPGTRLTVL.

This clone was counted only a few times. The chain joins TRBV6-4 to TRBJ2-1; no firm D call. The CDR3 totals 14 residues. The V gene's germline CDR1 is MRHNA and CDR2 SNTAGT. V was pared by 2 bases and J by 8 bases, with 13 bases between. The CDR3 DNA reads TGTGCCAGCAGTGACGCCCCGTCAGTCGATGAGCAGTTCTTC. Translating it yields CASSDAPSVDEQFF.

The rearrangement links TRBV6-5 to TRBJ1-4, with 8 bases fitting TRBD1. The CDR3 extends over 15 amino acids. Germline V CDR1 and CDR2: MNHEY, SVGAGI. Germline trimming cut 4 bases from V and 2 bases from J; bases unmatched to any gene: 3. The CDR3 DNA sequence: TGTGCCAGCAGTTTTAGGACAGGGACTAATGAAAAACTGTTTTTT. Residues: CASSFRTGTNEKLFF.

The chain carries TRBV29-1 and TRBJ2-7; perhaps TRBD1 as D (5 bases). Germline V gene data show CDR1 as SQVTM and CDR2 as ANQGSEA. V shed 2 bases and J shed 2 bases, with 10 bases lying between them. The CDR3 length is 13 residues. CDR3 loop: CSVEIETAYEQYF. CDR3 DNA sequence: TGCAGCGTTGAAATAGAGACAGCCTACGAGCAGTACTTC.

The chain is built from TRBV6-1 and TRBJ1-5; 11 nucleotides match TRBD1. The CDR3 is made up of 15 amino acids. V trimming: 5 bases; J trimming: 6 bases; junction bases outside the gene matches: 6. Germline assignment: CDR1 MNHNS and CDR2 SASEGT. The CDR3 sequence: CASSTWGQGGQPQHF. In DNA form, the CDR3 reads TGTGCCAGCAGTACGTGGGGACAGGGGGGTCAGCCCCAGCATTTT.

This chain connects TRBV2 to TRBJ1-3; 7 bases align to TRBD1. Germline V gene sequence: CDR1 SNHLY, CDR2 FYNNEI. J gave up 4 bases and V 1 base, and 1 base lay outside the gene matches. The CDR3 runs 14 residues. In DNA, the CDR3 is TGTGCCAGCAGTGAAGAACAGGGGGGAAACACCATATATTTT. Amino acid sequence: CASSEEQGGNTIYF.

The chain's CDR3 is CASEELSTDTQYF. Here the CDR3 DNA reads TGTGCCAGCGAAGAGCTAAGCACAGATACGCAGTATTTT. This chain links TRBV7-9 with TRBJ2-3; no clear D. With 8 bases removed from V and 0 bases from J, the gap between germline ends came to 9 bases. Per germline, CDR1 SEHNR and CDR2 FQNEAQ (reference sequence). This CDR3 spans 13 amino acids.

This clone has just a few counts. This chain links TRBV6-1 with TRBJ2-7; D is ambiguous. The CDR3 totals 12 residues. CDR1 and CDR2 from the germline V gene are MNHNS and SASEGT. Trimming took 4 bases from V and 9 from J, leaving 13 bases between them. The CDR3 nucleotides are TGTGCCAGCAGTGCCCCAGCCCGCGGGCAGTACTTC. It specifies CASSAPARGQYF.

The V and J genes are TRBV9 and TRBJ2-7, with D possibly being TRBD2 (5 bases). Germline values: CDR1 SGDLS, CDR2 YYNGEE. The CDR3 contains 15 residues. V dropped 4 bases and J dropped 2 bases, with 16 bases sitting between them. CDR3 loop: CASSIDPAAAYEQYF. DNA of the CDR3: TGTGCCAGCAGCATAGATCCAGCGGCCGCCTACGAGCAGTACTTC.

The rearrangement uses TRBV18 and TRBJ2-7; 8 bases agree with TRBD1. J gave up 2 bases and V 3 bases, and 6 bases lay outside the gene matches. CDR3 size: 15 residues. From germline, CDR1 is KGHSH and CDR2 LQKENI. The CDR3 loop is CASSPGQGLTYEQYF. The CDR3 DNA reads as TGTGCCAGCTCACCTGGACAGGGCTTAACCTACGAGCAGTACTTC.

The chain employs TRBV9 and TRBJ1-2, with 9 bases fitting TRBD1. Unmatched junction bases numbered 11, after V lost 4 bases and J lost 4 bases. In germline, CDR1 is SGDLS, CDR2 YYNGEE. The CDR3 sequence is 16 residues long. Here the CDR3 reads CASSPQGTGNSYGYTF. The CDR3 bases are TGTGCCAGCAGCCCCCAGGGGACAGGGAACTCCTATGGCTACACCTTC.

The chain combines TRBV7-9 with TRBJ2-5; weak D call: TRBD2 (6 bases). CDR3 length equals 13 residues. The V end was cut by 3 bases, the J end by 5 bases, with 10 bases between. Germline assignment: CDR1 SEHNR and CDR2 FQNEAQ (reference sequence). The DNA of the CDR3 is TGTGCCAGCAGCTTCGGGACTCTTGAGACCCAGTACTTC. It codes for CASSFGTLETQYF.

This clone was picked up a small number of times. The V call is TRBV4-1, the J call TRBJ2-1; D ambiguous. Between the trimmed V and J ends, which lost 0 bases and 2 bases, there was a span of 17 bases. Germline V gene data show CDR1 as MGHRA and CDR2 as YSYEKL. The CDR3 loop spans 18 amino acids. The CDR3 is CASSQEEGGVEPYNEQFF. The CDR3 coding sequence is TGCGCCAGCAGCCAAGAAGAAGGCGGAGTAGAACCCTACAATGAGCAGTTCTTC.

V usage is TRBV28 and J usage is TRBJ2-5, with 9 bases identical to TRBD2. CDR3 size: 16 residues. Germline lookup yields CDR1 MDHEN and CDR2 SYDVKM. V lost 1 base and J lost 5; bases outside the gene matches: 8. The CDR3 coding sequence is TGTGCCAGCAGTTTATCTAGCGGGGCTTTTAGGGAGACCCAGTACTTC. Translating it yields CASSLSSGAFRETQYF.

The rearrangement links TRBV5-1 to TRBJ2-1; 14 positions agree with TRBD2. This CDR3 is 18 amino acids long. CDR1 and CDR2 (germline): SGHRS, YFSETQ. Unmatched junction bases numbered 9, after V lost 3 bases and J lost 4 bases. The CDR3 DNA reads TGCGCCAGCAGCTCCCACTGGACTAGCGGGAGGTCGTACAATGAGCAGTTCTTC. Encoded protein: CASSSHWTSGRSYNEQFF.

The chain combines TRBV5-4 with TRBJ1-1; D remains unclear. Trimming stripped 2 bases from V and 1 base from J, with 9 bases between. Germline V lookup: CDR1 SGHNT, CDR2 YYREEE (reference sequence). The CDR3 runs 14 residues. CDR3 in DNA: TGTGCCAGCAGCTTAGCGGCAGCGAACACTGAAGCTTTCTTT. Amino acids: CASSLAAANTEAFF.

V gene TRBV30 combines with J gene TRBJ1-2, with a tentative D call TRBD1 (5 bases). The CDR3 covers 15 residues. V was trimmed by 0 bases and J by 8 bases, leaving 19 bases between them. The germline V gene encodes CDR1 GTSNPN and CDR2 SVGIG (reference sequence). The CDR3 spells CAWSVGRDFSTGYTF. Here the CDR3 DNA reads TGTGCCTGGAGTGTCGGTAGGGACTTTTCCACGGGCTACACCTTC.

The chain uses TRBV5-1 and TRBJ2-3, with 12 nucleotides matching TRBD2. The germline V gene encodes CDR1 SGHRS and CDR2 YFSETQ. V lost 4 bases and J lost 2; bases outside the gene matches: 5. The CDR3 loop spans 16 amino acids. This CDR3 reads CASSPLAGGYTDTQYF. Written as DNA, the CDR3 is TGCGCCAGCAGCCCTCTAGCGGGAGGGTACACAGATACGCAGTATTTT.

The chain joins TRBV30 to TRBJ1-3; possibly TRBD1 for D (5 bases). Trimming removed 0 bases at V and 0 bases at J, with 9 bases between. This CDR3 region has 15 residues. Looked up from germline, CDR1 is GTSNPN and CDR2 is SVGIG (reference sequence). CDR3 bases: TGTGCCTGGAGTGTACCAGGGAACTCTGGAAACACCATATATTTT. Its translation is CAWSVPGNSGNTIYF.

The rearrangement uses TRBV30 and TRBJ1-2, with a weak D call TRBD1 (5 bases). The CDR3 has 14 residues. Germline assignment: CDR1 GTSNPN and CDR2 SVGIG (reference sequence). Trimming removed 0 bases at V and 8 bases at J, with 16 bases between. The CDR3 DNA follows: TGTGCCTGGAGTGTAATCCCGGGGGAGCGGGGCTACACCTTC. Translation: CAWSVIPGERGYTF.

The CDR3 here is CATSSQAGLAGGPYNEQFF. The CDR3 nucleotides are TGTGCCACCAGCTCCCAGGCCGGACTAGCGGGAGGGCCTTACAATGAGCAGTTCTTC. The chain uses TRBV15 and TRBJ2-1, with TRBD2 matching 15 bases. The CDR3 loop spans 19 amino acids. The V gene end was trimmed by 5 bases and the J gene end by 4 bases; junction bases not matched to a gene: 12. The germline V gene has CDR1 LNHNV and CDR2 YYDKDF (reference sequence).

The gene calls are TRBV19 and TRBJ2-5, with TRBD2 matching 10 bases. The DNA matches TRBJ2-7 better at its end, which makes the J call doubtful. Germline CDR1 LNHDA, CDR2 SQIVND (reference sequence). The CDR3 totals 16 residues. The CDR3 sequence is CASSTKTSGSTYEQYF. The CDR3 nucleotides are TGTGCCAGTAGTACTAAGACTAGCGGGTCCACCTACGAGCAGTACTTC.

The chain carries TRBV19 and TRBJ1-1, with TRBD1 as a possible D gene (5 bases). V shed 7 bases and J shed 1 base, with 19 bases lying between them. The germline gives CDR1 LNHDA, CDR2 SQIVND (reference sequence). CDR3 size: 16 residues. The CDR3, as DNA: TGTGCCAGTACTCGATCCTCGGGACTCTCGAACACTGAAGCTTTCTTT. Protein: CASTRSSGLSNTEAFF. The variable domain in full, completed from reference TRBV19 and TRBJ1-1, reads DGGITQSPKYLFRKEGQNVTLSCEQNLNHDAMYWYRQDPGQGLRLIYYSQIVNDFQKGDIAEGYSVSREKKESFPLTVTSAQKNPTAFYLCASTRSSGLSNTEAFFGQGTRLTVV.